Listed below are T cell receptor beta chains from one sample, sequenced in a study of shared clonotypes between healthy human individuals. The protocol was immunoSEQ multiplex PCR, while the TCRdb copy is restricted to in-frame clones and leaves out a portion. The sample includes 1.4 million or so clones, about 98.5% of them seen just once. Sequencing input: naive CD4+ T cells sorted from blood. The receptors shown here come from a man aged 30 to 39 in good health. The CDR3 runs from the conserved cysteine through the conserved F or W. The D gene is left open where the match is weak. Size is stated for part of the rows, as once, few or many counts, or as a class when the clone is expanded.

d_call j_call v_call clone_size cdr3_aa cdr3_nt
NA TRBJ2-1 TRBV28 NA CASDPAGANEQFF TGTGCCAGCGACCCCGCTGGTGCGAATGAGCAGTTCTTC
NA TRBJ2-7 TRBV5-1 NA CASSGGQRAYEQYF TGCGCCAGTTCAGGAGGACAGAGAGCCTACGAGCAGTACTTC
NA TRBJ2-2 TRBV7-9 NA CASSIGQGGEELFF TGTGCCAGCAGCATTGGACAGGGAGGGGAGGAGCTGTTTTTT
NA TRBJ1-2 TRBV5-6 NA CASSVNTGRSYYGYTF TGTGCCAGCAGCGTTAATACAGGGAGATCATACTATGGCTACACCTTC
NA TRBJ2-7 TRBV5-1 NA CASSRNRDITYEQYF TGCGCCAGCAGCCGAAACCGGGACATAACCTACGAGCAGTACTTC
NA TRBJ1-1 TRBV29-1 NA CSGNRDRNTEAFF TGCAGCGGAAACAGGGATCGGAACACTGAAGCTTTCTTT
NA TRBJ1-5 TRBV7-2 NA CASSSQTMYSNQPQHF TGTGCCAGCAGCTCTCAAACTATGTATAGCAATCAGCCCCAGCATTTT
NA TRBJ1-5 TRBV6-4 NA CASSPKGNSNQPQHF TGTGCCAGCAGTCCCAAGGGGAATAGCAATCAGCCCCAGCATTTT
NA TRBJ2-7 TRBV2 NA CASTSLSRLSSYEQYF TGTGCCAGCACAAGTTTGTCCCGTCTATCATCCTACGAGCAGTACTTC
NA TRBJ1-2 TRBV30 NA CAWSVLQGYGYTF TGTGCCTGGAGTGTCCTCCAGGGGTATGGCTACACCTTC
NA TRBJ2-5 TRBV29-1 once CSVALTQETQYF TGCAGCGTTGCACTCACACAAGAGACCCAGTACTTC
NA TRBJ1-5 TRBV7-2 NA CASRTQGRGDQPQHF TGTGCCAGCAGAACTCAGGGGAGGGGGGATCAGCCCCAGCATTTT
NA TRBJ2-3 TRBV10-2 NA CASSGELARTDTQYF TGCGCCAGCAGTGGGGAGCTAGCCCGTACAGATACGCAGTATTTT
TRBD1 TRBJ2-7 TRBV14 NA CASSQGWKTGVYEQYF TGTGCCAGCAGCCAAGGTTGGAAGACAGGGGTCTACGAGCAGTACTTC
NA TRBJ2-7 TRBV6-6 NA CASRNTLRGYEQYF TGTGCCAGCAGGAACACACTAAGGGGCTACGAGCAGTACTTC
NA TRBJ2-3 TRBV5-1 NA CASSLEGGDTQYF TGCGCCAGCAGCTTGGAGGGTGGAGATACGCAGTATTTT
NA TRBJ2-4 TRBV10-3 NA CAISESIAKNIQYF TGTGCCATCAGTGAGTCGATAGCCAAAAACATTCAGTACTTC
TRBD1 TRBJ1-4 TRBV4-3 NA CASSPGQKNEKLFF TGCGCCAGCAGCCCGGGACAGAAGAATGAAAAACTGTTTTTT
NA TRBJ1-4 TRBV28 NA CASSFFARVFEKLFF TGTGCCAGCAGTTTCTTCGCCAGGGTATTTGAAAAACTGTTTTTT
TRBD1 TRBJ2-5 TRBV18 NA CASLDRGQETQYF TGTGCCAGCTTGGACAGGGGGCAAGAGACCCAGTACTTC
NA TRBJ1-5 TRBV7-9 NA CASSLGGPYQPQHF TGTGCCAGCAGCTTAGGGGGGCCATATCAGCCCCAGCATTTT
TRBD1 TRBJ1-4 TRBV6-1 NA CASRGQGAEKLFF TGTGCCAGCAGGGGACAGGGGGCGGAAAAACTGTTTTTT
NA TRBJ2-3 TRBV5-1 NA CASSLVGDTQYF TGCGCCAGCAGCTTGGTAGGAGATACGCAGTATTTT
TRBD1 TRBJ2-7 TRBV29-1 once CSVLTGGRGEQYF TGCAGCGTGTTGACAGGGGGCAGGGGCGAGCAGTACTTC
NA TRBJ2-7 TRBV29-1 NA CSVGPVLGSYEQYF TGCAGCGTTGGGCCCGTATTAGGGTCCTACGAGCAGTACTTC
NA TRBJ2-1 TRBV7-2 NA CASSLDLYNEQFF TGTGCCAGCAGCTTAGACCTATACAATGAGCAGTTCTTC
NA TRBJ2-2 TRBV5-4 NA CASSSRTDRSGELFF TGTGCCAGCAGTTCTCGGACGGACCGGTCCGGGGAGCTGTTTTTT
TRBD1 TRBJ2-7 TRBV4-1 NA CASSQDDRTGVRGEQYF TGCGCCAGCAGCCAAGACGACCGGACAGGGGTGAGGGGCGAGCAGTACTTC
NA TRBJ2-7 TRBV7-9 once CATTGRAPYEQYF TGTGCCACCACTGGGAGAGCACCCTACGAGCAGTACTTC
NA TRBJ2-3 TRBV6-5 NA CASSYFLSGGTDTQYF TGTGCCAGCAGTTACTTTCTGAGTGGGGGCACAGATACGCAGTATTTT
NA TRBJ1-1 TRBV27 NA CASRLAAANTEAFF TGTGCCAGCAGATTAGCGGCAGCGAACACTGAAGCTTTCTTT
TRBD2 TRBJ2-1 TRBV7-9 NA CASSLGLVSYNEQFF TGTGCCAGCAGCCTGGGACTAGTCTCCTACAATGAGCAGTTCTTC
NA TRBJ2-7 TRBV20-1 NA CGGLYLYEQYF TGCGGGGGATTGTACCTCTACGAGCAGTACTTC
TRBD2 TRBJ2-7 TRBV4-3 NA CASSQVPASGTYEQYF TGCGCCAGCAGCCAAGTGCCGGCTAGCGGGACTTACGAGCAGTACTTC
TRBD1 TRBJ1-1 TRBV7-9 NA CASSFSRGRGAFF TGTGCCAGCAGCTTTAGCAGGGGGCGCGGAGCTTTCTTT
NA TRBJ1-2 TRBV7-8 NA CASSPRTVETLVYGYTF TGTGCCAGCAGCCCACGCACGGTGGAAACCTTGGTCTATGGCTACACCTTC
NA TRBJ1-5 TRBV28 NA CASRRGGGSHQPQHF TGTGCCAGCAGAAGGGGCGGGGGGTCCCATCAGCCCCAGCATTTT
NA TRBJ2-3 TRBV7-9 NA CASSPNYGTSTDTQYF TGTGCCAGCAGCCCAAACTACGGGACTAGCACAGATACGCAGTATTTT
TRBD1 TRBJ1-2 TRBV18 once CASSPYRDRNYYGYTF TGTGCCAGCTCACCGTATAGGGACAGGAATTACTATGGCTACACCTTC
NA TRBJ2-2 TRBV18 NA CASSQQSTGELFF TGTGCCAGCTCACAACAATCCACCGGGGAGCTGTTTTTT
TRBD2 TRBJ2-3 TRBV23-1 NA CASSQFPTSGRAGDTDTQYF TGCGCCAGCAGTCAATTTCCCACTAGCGGGAGGGCCGGGGACACAGATACGCAGTATTTT
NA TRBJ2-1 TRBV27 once CATSRVVNHNEQFF TGTGCCACCTCTCGGGTAGTAAACCACAATGAGCAGTTCTTC
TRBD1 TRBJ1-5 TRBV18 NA CASSQGQASNQPQHF TGTGCCAGCTCACAGGGACAGGCCAGCAATCAGCCCCAGCATTTT
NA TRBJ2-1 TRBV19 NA CASTPGPGNYNEQFF TGTGCCAGTACCCCTGGCCCAGGAAATTACAATGAGCAGTTCTTC
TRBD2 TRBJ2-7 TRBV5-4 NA CASSHSGRSYEQYF TGTGCCAGCAGCCACAGCGGGAGATCTTACGAGCAGTACTTC
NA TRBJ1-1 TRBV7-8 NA CASSPSRGTEAFF TGTGCCAGCAGCCCCTCCCGGGGAACTGAAGCTTTCTTT
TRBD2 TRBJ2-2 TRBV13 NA CASSFLVAGSTGELFF TGTGCCAGCAGCTTTTTGGTAGCGGGATCCACCGGGGAGCTGTTTTTT
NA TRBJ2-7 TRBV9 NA CASSVLGASYEQYF TGTGCCAGCAGCGTATTAGGGGCCTCCTACGAGCAGTACTTC
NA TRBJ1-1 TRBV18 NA CASSPLGGVNTEAFF TGTGCCAGCTCACCATTGGGGGGAGTGAACACTGAAGCTTTCTTT
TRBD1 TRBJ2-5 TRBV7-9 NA CASSLGQGEVETQYF TGTGCCAGCAGCTTAGGACAGGGGGAGGTGGAGACCCAGTACTTC
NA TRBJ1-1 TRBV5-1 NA CASSLEDLNTEAFF TGCGCCAGCAGCTTAGAGGACTTGAACACTGAAGCTTTCTTT
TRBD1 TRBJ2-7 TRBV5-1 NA CASSLASLDRGHGEQYF TGCGCCAGCAGCTTGGCATCCCTCGACAGGGGGCATGGCGAGCAGTACTTC
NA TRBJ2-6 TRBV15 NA CATSRQATLSGANVLTF TGTGCCACCAGCAGACAGGCAACCCTCTCTGGGGCCAACGTCCTGACTTTC
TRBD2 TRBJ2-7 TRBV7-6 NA CASSLGLAGTYEQYF TGTGCCAGCAGCTTGGGACTAGCGGGGACCTACGAGCAGTACTTC
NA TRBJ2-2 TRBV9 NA CASSSPDWFNTGELFF TGTGCCAGCAGCTCCCCGGACTGGTTTAACACCGGGGAGCTGTTTTTT